This TCR beta chain was captured by sequencing in a study of T-cell reconstitution after alpha-beta-depleted transplantation in children. Overall study findings and caveats: Hyperexpanded clones declined; after one year, newly produced T cells mostly supplied diversity.

This clonotype was observed many times. Its antigen remains unidentified. A TCRbeta library incorporating unique molecular identifiers was prepared. TCRdb reprocessed the PCR reads via MiXCR and lists one record per CDR3 protein. The repertoire has roughly 66,000 distinct CDR3 sequences, 4% to 5% of them found once; the top ten carry approximately 20%. J lost 3 bases, V lost 5 bases, and 3 bases had no gene match. The CDR3 is made up of 13 amino acids. The V gene's germline CDR1 is LGHNT and CDR2 FRNRAP. The genes are TRBV12-5 and TRBJ1-1, with 7 bases that match TRBD1. The material sequenced was PBMCs, mostly from graft donor cells, taken 180 days after TCRalphabeta/CD19-depleted stem cell transplant. This TCR derives from a boy in the first two years of life who had a stem cell transplant for acute myeloid leukemia, so the T cells may come from the graft donor. CDR3 sequence: CASGPDRHTEAFF. The CDR3 coding sequence is TGTGCTAGTGGTCCGGACAGGCACACTGAAGCTTTCTTT.